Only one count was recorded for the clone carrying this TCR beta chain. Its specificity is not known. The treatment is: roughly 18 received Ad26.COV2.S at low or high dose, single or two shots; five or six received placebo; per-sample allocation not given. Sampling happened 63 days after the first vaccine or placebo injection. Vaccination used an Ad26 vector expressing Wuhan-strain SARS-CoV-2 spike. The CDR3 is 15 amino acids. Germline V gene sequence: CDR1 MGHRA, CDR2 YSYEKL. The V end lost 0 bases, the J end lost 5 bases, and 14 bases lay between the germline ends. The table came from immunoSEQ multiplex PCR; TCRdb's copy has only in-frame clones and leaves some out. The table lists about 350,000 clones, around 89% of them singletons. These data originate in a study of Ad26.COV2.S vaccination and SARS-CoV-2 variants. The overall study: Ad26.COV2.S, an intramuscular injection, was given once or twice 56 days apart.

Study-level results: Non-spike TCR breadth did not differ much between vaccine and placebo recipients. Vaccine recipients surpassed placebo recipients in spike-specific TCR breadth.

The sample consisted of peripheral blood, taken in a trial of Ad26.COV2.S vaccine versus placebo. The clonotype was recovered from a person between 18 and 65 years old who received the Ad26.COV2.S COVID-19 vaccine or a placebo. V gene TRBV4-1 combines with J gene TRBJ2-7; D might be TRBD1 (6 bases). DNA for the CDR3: TGCGCCAGCAGCCAAGAACACAGGGTGGCCCACGAGCAGTACTTC. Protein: CASSQEHRVAHEQYF.